Listed below are T cell receptor beta chains from one sample, sequenced in a study of T cells in Graves' hyperthyroidism and ophthalmopathy. TCRdb processed the multiplex PCR reads anew with MiXCR; each CDR3 protein has one entry. The sample carries roughly 740,000 distinct CDR3 sequences, about 17% recorded once. The sample comprised blood. All receptors come from a young man with Graves' hyperthyroidism. The CDR3 runs from the conserved cysteine through the conserved F or W. The order of the fields is J gene, D gene, clone size, V gene, CDR3 length, CDR3 DNA, CDR3 protein. The D gene is left open where the match is weak. The size field is filled for only some rows; it gives once, few, many or a size class.

>TRBJ1-4|TRBD1|few|TRBV28|15
TGTGCCAGCAGCCCCGACAGGGGGCGGTCAGAAAAACTGTTTTTT
CASSPDRGRSEKLFF
>TRBJ1-1|TRBD1|many|TRBV18|14
TGTGCCAGCTCCCCGACAGGGGAAAGCACTGAAGCTTTCTTT
CASSPTGESTEAFF
>TRBJ1-1|-|many|TRBV30|14
TGTGCCTGGAGGCTTACAGGGATGGCTGACGGAGCTTTCTTT
CAWRLTGMADGAFF
>TRBJ1-6|TRBD1|many|TRBV5-4|14
TGTGCCAGCAGCCCTTCGACAGGGGGCTCACCCCTCCACTTT
CASSPSTGGSPLHF
>TRBJ2-1|TRBD2|once|TRBV29-1|13
TGCAGCGTGGAGGAGGGGCTAGCGGGGGAGCAGTTCTTC
CSVEEGLAGEQFF
>TRBJ2-7|-|many|TRBV6-8|15
TGTGCCAGCAGCTACCAAGGGGAGAGATCCTACGAGCAGTACTTC
CASSYQGERSYEQYF
>TRBJ2-5|TRBD1|many|TRBV13|14
TGTGCCAGCAGCCTCAGGGACAGAGGAGAGACCCAGTACTTC
CASSLRDRGETQYF
>TRBJ2-7|TRBD2|many|TRBV6-1|15
TGTGCCAGCCGCCCTAGGGCGGGAGGCTCCTACGAGCAGTACTTC
CASRPRAGGSYEQYF
>TRBJ1-3|-|many|TRBV28|14
TGTGCCAGCAGCGGACATCTATCTGGAAACACCATATATTTT
CASSGHLSGNTIYF
>TRBJ2-5|TRBD1|-|TRBV9|14
TGTGCCAGCAGCGCCGGACAGGAATTGGGGACCCAGTACTTC
CASSAGQELGTQYF
>TRBJ1-4|-|-|TRBV30|15
TGTGCCTGGAGGTTAGGCATTGCAACTAATGAAAAACTGTTTTTT
CAWRLGIATNEKLFF
>TRBJ2-7|TRBD2|many|TRBV4-1|16
TGCGCCAGCACTACTAAGTTGAGCGGGAGGGCCAAGGAGCAGTACTTC
CASTTKLSGRAKEQYF
>TRBJ2-7|TRBD1|few|TRBV15|14
TGTGCCACCAGCAGCCGGGACAGGGTAGAAGAGCAGTACTTC
CATSSRDRVEEQYF
>TRBJ2-7|TRBD2|-|TRBV20-1|13
TGCAGTGCCGGACTAGCGGCCTCCTACGAGCAGTACTTC
CSAGLAASYEQYF
>TRBJ2-1|-|few|TRBV5-1|14
TGCGCCAGCAGCAGGGCCGGGGTTGGAAATGAGCAGTTCTTC
CASSRAGVGNEQFF
>TRBJ2-3|TRBD2|-|TRBV28|14
TGTGCCAGCAGTTCAGTAGCGGGAGGGAATACGCAGTATTTT
CASSSVAGGNTQYF
>TRBJ1-1|-|many|TRBV10-3|13
TGTGCCATCAGTAGGACAGCGAACACTGAAGCTTTCTTT
CAISRTANTEAFF
>TRBJ1-5|-|many|TRBV7-2|15
TGTGCCAGCAGCTTAGGTTGGACAGCTAATCAGCCCCAGCATTTT
CASSLGWTANQPQHF
>TRBJ1-6|-|few|TRBV20-1|12
TGCAGTGCTAGTCTGTCTGGGAGGCCCCTCCACTTT
CSASLSGRPLHF
>TRBJ2-7|-|-|TRBV11-3|16
TGTGCCAGCAGCTCCGGCGGGGGCGGCGGACACTACGAGCAGTACTTC
CASSSGGGGGHYEQYF
>TRBJ2-5|-|many|TRBV6-1|15
TGTGCCAGCAGTGAACGAGCAGGGTACCAAGAGACCCAGTACTTC
CASSERAGYQETQYF
>TRBJ2-1|TRBD2|-|TRBV7-3|16
TGTGCCAGCAGCTTGTTCGGGACTAGCGTGTACAATGAGCGGTTCTTC
CASSLFGTSVYNERFF
>TRBJ2-7|-|many|TRBV6-5|14
TGTGCCAGCAGTTACTCAAGCCGCTCCTACGAGCAGTACTTC
CASSYSSRSYEQYF
>TRBJ2-2|TRBD2|few|TRBV7-6|16
TGTGCCAGCAGCTTGGCCGGGACTAGTGGCGTCGGGGAGCTGTTTTTT
CASSLAGTSGVGELFF
>TRBJ2-4|TRBD2|many|TRBV20-1|13
TGCAGTGCCCCCCTAGCGGGCAAAAACATTCAGTACTTC
CSAPLAGKNIQYF
>TRBJ2-3|-|-|TRBV19|13
TGTGCCAGCAACTCCGGGGAGGCAGATACGCAGTATTTT
CASNSGEADTQYF
>TRBJ1-1|-|-|TRBV5-4|15
TGTGCCAGCAGCCGAGCAGGGGAAACCGGGTCTGAAGCTTTCTTT
CASSRAGETGSEAFF
>TRBJ1-3|-|few|TRBV28|15
TGTGCCAGCAGCCCGACAGATTACTCTGGAAACACCATATATTTT
CASSPTDYSGNTIYF
>TRBJ2-7|TRBD2|many|TRBV11-3|15
TGTGCCAGCAGCCCGGGGGGGGGCGTGAACTACGAGCAGTACTTC
CASSPGGGVNYEQYF
>TRBJ2-2|TRBD1|few|TRBV20-1|15
TGCAGTGCTACCGACCAGACAGGGTCTACCGGGGAGCTGTTTTTT
CSATDQTGSTGELFF
>TRBJ2-5|-|-|TRBV5-1|16
TGCGCCAGCAGCCTGTGGGCGAGTCAGGGGGGGAAGACCCAGTACTTC
CASSLWASQGGKTQYF
>TRBJ2-6|-|-|TRBV5-6|16
TGTGCCAGCAGCTTCCCGGCCTCAGCTGGGGCCAACGTCCTGACTTTC
CASSFPASAGANVLTF
>TRBJ2-7|TRBD2|many|TRBV28|13
TGTGCCAGCACTCCCCGGGGGGACTACGAGCAGTACTTC
CASTPRGDYEQYF
>TRBJ2-7|TRBD2|many|TRBV4-1|15
TGCGCCAGCAGCCCCGGGACTAGCGGGAGTCGCGAGCAGTACTTC
CASSPGTSGSREQYF
>TRBJ2-1|TRBD2|many|TRBV3-1|17
TGTGCCAGCAGCCAAGCCCAAGAGCGGGAGGGCCTCTATGAGCAGTTCTTC
CASSQAQEREGLYEQFF
>TRBJ2-3|TRBD2|many|TRBV20-1|15
TGCAGTGCTGCGGGAGCGGGAGGGGCCACAGATACGCAGTATTTT
CSAAGAGGATDTQYF
>TRBJ1-2|-|few|TRBV24-1|17
TGTGCCACCAGTGATGGAGACTACGGCGTCCCGAACTATGGCTACACCTTC
CATSDGDYGVPNYGYTF
>TRBJ1-1|-|many|TRBV7-2|16
TGTGCCAGCAGCTTGTCCGTTGAGGGACGGAACACTGAAGCTTTCTTT
CASSLSVEGRNTEAFF
>TRBJ1-1|-|many|TRBV2|15
TGTGCCATTGTTCGGGGGGGCGCACGGGACACTGAAGCTTTCTTT
CAIVRGGARDTEAFF
>TRBJ2-1|-|-|TRBV29-1|13
TGCAGCGTTGATAGGGCGGCTAACAATGAGCAGTTCTTC
CSVDRAANNEQFF
>TRBJ2-5|-|few|TRBV3-2|15
TGTGCCAGCGAGGCGAAGAAGAGCACCCAAGAGACCCAGTACTTC
CASEAKKSTQETQYF
>TRBJ2-1|-|few|TRBV4-1|13
TGCGCCAGCAGCCAAGGGCTAGTTGGTGAGCAGTTCTTC
CASSQGLVGEQFF
>TRBJ2-2|-|-|TRBV12-3/TRBV12-4|18
TGTGCCAGCAGTTTCTCCTACGGAGTACGGAGAGACACCGGGGAGCTGTTTTTT
CASSFSYGVRRDTGELFF
>TRBJ2-5|-|many|TRBV28|15
TGTGCCAGCAGCTCCCCAGTATCGGGAATTGAGACCCAGTACTTC
CASSSPVSGIETQYF
>TRBJ2-3|-|-|TRBV5-1|15
TGCGCCAGCAGCTTGGCTTTGCAGAGCACAGATACGCAGTATTTT
CASSLALQSTDTQYF
>TRBJ2-3|-|many|TRBV6-2/TRBV6-3|16
TGTGCCAGCAGTTACTCCCTAGGGGGGGGAACAGATACGCAGTATTTT
CASSYSLGGGTDTQYF
>TRBJ2-5|-|many|TRBV7-8|14
TGTGCCAGCAGCTTAGGAAATAGCCAAGAGACCCAGTACTTC
CASSLGNSQETQYF
>TRBJ1-2|-|few|TRBV20-1|14
TGCAGTGCTACCCTGGAAGACAGACGCTATGGCTACACCTTC
CSATLEDRRYGYTF
>TRBJ2-7|TRBD1|many|TRBV28|16
TGTGCCAGCAGCTTTAGCTCCGGGACAGGCTACTACGAGCAGTACTTC
CASSFSSGTGYYEQYF
>TRBJ1-2|TRBD1|-|TRBV19|15
TGTGCCAGTAGTATCTTAGACAGGGTAGACTATGGCTACACCTTC
CASSILDRVDYGYTF
>TRBJ2-2|TRBD2|few|TRBV5-4|17
TGTGCCAGCAGCTTAAAAACTAGCGGGAGTGGCACCGGGGAGCTGTTTTTT
CASSLKTSGSGTGELFF